The present entry profiles one TCR beta chain with its context. The assay was immunoSEQ multiplex PCR, and TCRdb's table has in-frame clones only and misses some. The table shows 72,000 or so clones, with 88% occurring only once. This specimen comes from a study of blood T cell repertoires in COVID-19. On the study more broadly: Specimens from acute and convalescent COVID-19 originated in the United States, Italy and Spain.

The germline gives CDR1 SGHDN, CDR2 FVKESK. The junction had 4 bases not matched to a gene; V was cut back by 2 bases and J by 4 bases. The CDR3 consists of 15 residues. The sequenced sample consisted of peripheral blood. The rearrangement joins TRBV14 to TRBJ2-1; 8 bases match TRBD2. This clonotype was sampled from a man aged 45-60 years with active COVID-19. The CDR3 region is CASSQMTSAYNEQFF. Here the CDR3 DNA reads TGTGCCAGCAGCCAAATGACTAGCGCTTACAATGAGCAGTTCTTC. The variable domain in full, completed from reference TRBV14 and TRBJ2-1, reads EAGVTQFPSHSVIEKGQTVTLRCDPISGHDNLYWYRRVMGKEIKFLLHFVKESKQDESGMPNNRFLAERTGGTYSTLKVQPAELEDSGVYFCASSQMTSAYNEQFFGPGTRLTVL.